One sample yielded the 7 T cell receptor beta chains listed below, sequenced in a study of T-cell memory formation after mild COVID-19 (dated by TCRdb to about 2021). Library method: 5' RACE. The sample was run on an Illumina NovaSeq 6000. Clones were called with MiXCR by TCRdb after fastp trimmed the public reads at Q25, and only in-frame beta chains were retained. Duplicate CDR3 protein sequences are folded into a single record with the most common DNA and genes. The sample table shows tens of thousands of distinct CDR3 sequences, and approximately 16% are seen once. The top ten clones comprise around 1.4% of the sample. Specimen: PBMCs or a T cell subset sorted from them (not recorded which). These receptors came from an adult who had mild COVID-19 (a few samples of this study predate the infection). The sample titles of this study are shuffled in the database, so cell type and time point are left out.

This clonotype was detected many times. The junction and the germline gene differ at one end; a read error may be behind it. The V gene is TRBV7-9, the J gene TRBJ2-4, with 8 bases aligning to TRBD2. The CDR3 has 13 amino acids. The germline V gene encodes CDR1 SEHNR and CDR2 FQNEAQ (reference sequence). In DNA, the CDR3 is TGTGCCAGCACCTTAGCGGGAACTGGTATTCAGTACTTC. It specifies CASTLAGTGIQYF.

In its sample, this clonotype was seen many times. V and J are TRBV7-9 and TRBJ2-5, with 8 bases matching TRBD1. The V gene end was trimmed by 5 bases and the J gene end by 0 bases; junction bases not matched to a gene: 8. The CDR3 runs to 16 residues. Germline lookup yields CDR1 SEHNR and CDR2 FQNEAQ (reference sequence). This CDR3 reads CASSPDGTGNQETQYF. Written as DNA, the CDR3 is TGTGCCAGCAGCCCGGACGGGACAGGAAACCAAGAGACCCAGTACTTC. Full variable domain (remainder filled in from reference TRBV7-9 and TRBJ2-5): DTGVSQNPRHKITKRGQNVTFRCDPISEHNRLYWYRQTLGQGPEFLTYFQNEAQLEKSRLLSDRFSAERPKGSFSTLEIQRTEQGDSAMYLCASSPDGTGNQETQYFGPGTRLLVL.

This clonotype was seen once. The chain combines TRBV5-1 with TRBJ1-1; D uncertain. Germline CDR1 and CDR2: SGHRS and YFSETQ. The CDR3 is 14 residues long. Trimming pared 4 bases from V and 5 bases from J, leaving 15 bases between. CDR3 in DNA: TGCGCCAGCAGCGGGCCAGACCAAGGGACTGAAGCTTTCTTT. Translation: CASSGPDQGTEAFF. The whole variable domain, filled in from reference TRBV5-1 and TRBJ1-1, reads KAGVTQTPRYLIKTRGQQVTLSCSPISGHRSVSWYQQTPGQGLQFLFEYFSETQRNKGNFPGRFSGRQFSNSRSEMNVSTLELGDSALYLCASSGPDQGTEAFFGQGTRLTVV.

In nucleotides, the CDR3 is TGTGCCAGCAGGATGGACGGCAATCAGCCCCAGCATTTT. Its protein is CASRMDGNQPQHF. V is TRBV12-3 or TRBV12-4 and J is TRBJ1-5; no definite D call. V was shortened by 6 bases and J by 2 bases, with 8 bases between the two germline ends. The CDR3 covers 13 residues.

In its sample, this clonotype was seen many times. The rearrangement links TRBV7-3 to TRBJ1-1; the D gene is possibly TRBD1 (5 bases). The CDR3 length is 15 residues. The germline gives CDR1 SGHTA, CDR2 FQGTGA. V shed 7 bases and J shed 2 bases, with 17 bases lying between them. Here the CDR3 DNA reads TGTGCCAGCACTCCCAAAGGGAGGGGAAACACTGAAGCTTTCTTT. This gives the protein CASTPKGRGNTEAFF.

The rearrangement uses TRBV7-6 and TRBJ2-4, with D tentatively TRBD1 or TRBD2 (5 bases each). Trimming removed 8 bases at V and 8 bases at J, with 13 bases between. The CDR3 totals 12 residues. The V gene's germline CDR1 is SGHVS and CDR2 FNYEAQ. CDR3 residues: CASGPLGDIQYF. In DNA, the CDR3 is TGTGCCAGCGGTCCTCTGGGGGACATTCAGTACTTC.

This clonotype was seen at least ten times. The chain is built from TRBV5-1 and TRBJ2-3; 14 positions match TRBD2. The CDR3 covers 19 residues. Trimming removed 3 bases from V and 4 bases from J; junction bases left unmatched: 13. Germline-derived CDR1 and CDR2 are SGHRS and YFSETQ. CDR3 nucleotide sequence: TGCGCCAGCAGCTCCCAAGGAGGACTAGCGGGAGGCAGGGCAGATACGCAGTATTTT. Its translation: CASSSQGGLAGGRADTQYF.